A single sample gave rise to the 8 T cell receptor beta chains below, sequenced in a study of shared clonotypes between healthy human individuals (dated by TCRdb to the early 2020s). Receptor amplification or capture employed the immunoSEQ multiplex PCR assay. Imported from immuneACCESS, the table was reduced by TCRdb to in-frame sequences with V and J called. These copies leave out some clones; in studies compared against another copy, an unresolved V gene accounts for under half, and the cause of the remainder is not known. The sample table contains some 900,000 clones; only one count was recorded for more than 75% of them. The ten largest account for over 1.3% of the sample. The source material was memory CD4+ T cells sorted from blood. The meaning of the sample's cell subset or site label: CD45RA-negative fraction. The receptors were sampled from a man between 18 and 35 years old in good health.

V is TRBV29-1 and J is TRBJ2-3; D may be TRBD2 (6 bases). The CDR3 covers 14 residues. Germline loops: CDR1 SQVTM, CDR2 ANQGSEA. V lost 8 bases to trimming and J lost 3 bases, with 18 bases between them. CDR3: CSSTTSAGTDTQYF. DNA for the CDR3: TGCAGCTCAACGACTAGTGCGGGTACAGATACGCAGTATTTT.

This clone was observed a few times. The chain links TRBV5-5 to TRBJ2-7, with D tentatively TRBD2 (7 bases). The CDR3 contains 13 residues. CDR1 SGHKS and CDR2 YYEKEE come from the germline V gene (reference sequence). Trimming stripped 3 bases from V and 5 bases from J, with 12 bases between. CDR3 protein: CASSSKGGDEQYF. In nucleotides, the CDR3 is TGTGCCAGCAGCTCAAAAGGGGGGGACGAGCAGTACTTC.

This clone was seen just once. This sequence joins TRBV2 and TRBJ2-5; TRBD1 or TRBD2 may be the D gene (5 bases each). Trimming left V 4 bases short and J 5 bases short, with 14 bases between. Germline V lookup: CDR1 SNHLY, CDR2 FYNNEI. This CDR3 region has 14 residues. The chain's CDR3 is CASSVGTPRETQYF. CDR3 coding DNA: TGTGCCAGCAGTGTTGGGACCCCTAGGGAGACCCAGTACTTC.

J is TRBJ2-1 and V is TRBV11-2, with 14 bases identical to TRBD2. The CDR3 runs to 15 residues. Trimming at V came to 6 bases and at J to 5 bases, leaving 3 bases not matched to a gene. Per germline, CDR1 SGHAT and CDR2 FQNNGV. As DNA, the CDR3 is TGTGCCAGCAGGGGGACTAGCGGGAGCCACAATGAGCAGTTCTTC. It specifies CASRGTSGSHNEQFF. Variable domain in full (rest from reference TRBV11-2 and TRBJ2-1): EAGVAQSPRYKIIEKRQSVAFWCNPISGHATLYWYQQILGQGPKLLIQFQNNGVVDDSQLPKDRFSAERLKGVDSTLKIQPAKLEDSAVYLCASRGTSGSHNEQFFGPGTRLTVL.

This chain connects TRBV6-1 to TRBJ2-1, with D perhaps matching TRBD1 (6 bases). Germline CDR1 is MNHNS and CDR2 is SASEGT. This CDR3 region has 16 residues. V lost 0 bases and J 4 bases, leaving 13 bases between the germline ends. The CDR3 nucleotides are TGTGCCAGCAGTGAAGCTGGGACACTCCTTTACAATGAGCAGTTCTTC. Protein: CASSEAGTLLYNEQFF.

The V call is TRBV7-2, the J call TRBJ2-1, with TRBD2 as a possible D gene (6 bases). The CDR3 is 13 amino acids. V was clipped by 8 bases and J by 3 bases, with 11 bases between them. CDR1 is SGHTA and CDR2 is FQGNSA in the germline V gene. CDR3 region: CASLRDHYNEQFF. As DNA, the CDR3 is TGTGCCAGCTTGCGGGACCACTACAATGAGCAGTTCTTC.

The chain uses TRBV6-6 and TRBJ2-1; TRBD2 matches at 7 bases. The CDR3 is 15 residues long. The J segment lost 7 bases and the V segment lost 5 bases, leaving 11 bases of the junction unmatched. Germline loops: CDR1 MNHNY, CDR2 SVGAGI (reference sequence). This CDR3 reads CASSGTGTISNEQFF. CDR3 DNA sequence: TGTGCCAGCAGTGGGACCGGGACTATCAGTAATGAGCAGTTCTTC.

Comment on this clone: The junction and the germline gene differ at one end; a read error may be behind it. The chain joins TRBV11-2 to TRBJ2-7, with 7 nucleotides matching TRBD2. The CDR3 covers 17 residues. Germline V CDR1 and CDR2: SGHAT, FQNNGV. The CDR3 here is CASRLVVSGSPGYEQYF. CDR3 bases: TGTGCCAGCAGATTAGTGGTTAGCGGGTCGCCTGGTTACGAGCAGTACTTC.